This passage covers 27 T cell receptor beta chains from one sample sequenced in a study of cytomegalovirus exposure and HLA in healthy donors (TCRdb year 2017). Library preparation was by the immunoSEQ multiplex PCR assay. Here the immuneACCESS table is served through TCRdb, limited to in-frame sequences with V and J called. Missing clones are a known gap in these copies; in checked studies unresolved V genes cover under half, and the rest lacks a known reason. The sample contains roughly 250,000 clones, around 87% of them found a single time. The ten largest account for under 0.4% of the sample. Input material: PBMCs. These receptor sequences come from a woman between 18 and 29 years old in good health and CMV-seronegative.

This chain links TRBV6-5 with TRBJ1-4; perhaps TRBD1 as D (5 bases). Germline assignment: CDR1 MNHEY and CDR2 SVGAGI. This CDR3 has 15 residues. Trimming removed 6 bases from V and 7 bases from J, with 18 bases in between. The DNA of the CDR3 is TGTGCCAGCAGCCCGATGATGGAGGGGACTGAAAAACTGTTTTTT. This translates into CASSPMMEGTEKLFF.

The chain is built from TRBV7-3 and TRBJ1-6, with a weak D call TRBD1 (6 bases). Germline CDR1 reads SGHTA; CDR2 reads FQGTGA. This CDR3 has 14 residues. The V end was cut by 3 bases, the J end by 9 bases, with 12 bases between. The CDR3: CASSLGGLGSPLHF. The DNA for the CDR3 is TGTGCCAGCAGCTTGGGGGGGCTGGGTTCACCCCTCCACTTT.

In this sample, this clone turned up a few times. The rearrangement uses TRBV6-6 and TRBJ1-5; 8 bases are shared with TRBD1. This CDR3 spans 12 amino acids. The J segment lost 7 bases and the V segment lost 10 bases, leaving 6 bases of the junction unmatched. Looked up from germline, CDR1 is MNHNY and CDR2 is SVGAGI (reference sequence). The DNA of the CDR3 is TGTGCCACCCGACAGGGGACACAGCCCCAGCATTTT. Its translation is CATRQGTQPQHF.

This clone has only one observation. The V gene is TRBV7-3, the J gene TRBJ1-1; D is undetermined. Germline CDR1 and CDR2: SGHTA and FQGTGA. V dropped 3 bases and J dropped 4 bases, with 9 bases sitting between them. The CDR3 sequence is 13 residues long. DNA for the CDR3: TGTGCCAGCAGCTTTTCAGAATTCACTGAAGCTTTCTTT. Amino acid sequence: CASSFSEFTEAFF.

J is TRBJ1-2 and V is TRBV15; no definite D call. Looked up from germline, CDR1 is LNHNV and CDR2 is YYDKDF (reference sequence). This CDR3 comprises 12 residues. Trimming took 0 bases from V and 6 from J, leaving 5 bases between them. The CDR3 nucleotides read TGTGCCACCAGCAGAGATTTTAATGGCTACACCTTC. This gives the protein CATSRDFNGYTF.

The rearrangement links TRBV10-1 to TRBJ2-1, with D perhaps matching TRBD2 (5 bases). The CDR3 is 15 residues long. V dropped 5 bases and J dropped 5 bases, with 16 bases sitting between them. The germline V gene has CDR1 WNHNN and CDR2 SYGVQD (reference sequence). This CDR3 reads CASSSWTFRHNEQFF. CDR3 DNA: TGCGCCAGCAGTTCCTGGACTTTCCGTCACAATGAGCAGTTCTTC.

In its sample, this clone was seen once. This sequence joins TRBV5-1 and TRBJ1-6; tentatively, D is TRBD1 (5 bases). The CDR3 extends over 16 amino acids. In germline, CDR1 is SGHRS, CDR2 YFSETQ. With 1 base removed from V and 0 bases from J, the gap between germline ends came to 8 bases. CDR3: CASSLTGDSYNSPLHF. The CDR3, as DNA: TGCGCCAGCAGCTTGACGGGGGACTCCTATAATTCACCCCTCCACTTT.

The rearrangement joins TRBV15 to TRBJ1-4, with 10 nucleotides matching TRBD1. Per germline, CDR1 LNHNV and CDR2 YYDKDF (reference sequence). V gave up 4 bases and J gave up 0 bases; unmatched junction bases: 14. The CDR3 sequence is 20 residues long. The CDR3 DNA sequence: TGTGCCACCAGCAAATGGGACAGGGGTTATGTTGTCGCAACTAATGAAAAACTGTTTTTT. It yields the protein CATSKWDRGYVVATNEKLFF.

The V gene is TRBV19, the J gene TRBJ1-2; 7 nucleotides align to TRBD1. V lost 7 bases to trimming and J lost 2 bases; unmatched junction nucleotides: 4. CDR3 length equals 13 residues. Germline-derived CDR1 and CDR2 are LNHDA and SQIVND (reference sequence). The CDR3 sequence is CASNIQGNYGYTF. The CDR3, as DNA: TGTGCCAGTAACATACAGGGGAACTATGGCTACACCTTC.

V is TRBV15 and J is TRBJ2-4; perhaps TRBD2 as D (6 bases). Germline values: CDR1 LNHNV, CDR2 YYDKDF (reference sequence). V was shortened by 5 bases and J by 8 bases, with 13 bases between the two germline ends. This CDR3 comprises 13 residues. Written as DNA, the CDR3 is TGTGCCACCAGCCTTGAACCGGGGGACATTCAGTACTTC. The encoded protein is CATSLEPGDIQYF.

The gene calls are TRBV19 and TRBJ2-5; 8 positions agree with TRBD2. This CDR3 contains 15 residues. V lost 3 bases and J lost 5; bases outside the gene matches: 8. The germline V gene has CDR1 LNHDA and CDR2 SQIVND (reference sequence). Written as DNA, the CDR3 is TGTGCCAGTAGTATCGTAATGGGACTAGTGGAGACCCAGTACTTC. Residues: CASSIVMGLVETQYF. Full variable domain (remainder filled in from reference TRBV19 and TRBJ2-5): DGGITQSPKYLFRKEGQNVTLSCEQNLNHDAMYWYRQDPGQGLRLIYYSQIVNDFQKGDIAEGYSVSREKKESFPLTVTSAQKNPTAFYLCASSIVMGLVETQYFGPGTRLLVL.

The gene calls are TRBV28 and TRBJ2-1; D is possibly TRBD1 (6 bases). This CDR3 is 17 amino acids long. Germline V gene sequence: CDR1 MDHEN, CDR2 SYDVKM. V shed 7 bases and J shed 3 bases, with 22 bases lying between them. CDR3 sequence reads: CASTDGGGQGSYNEQFF. CDR3 in DNA: TGTGCCAGCACCGACGGAGGTGGGCAGGGGAGCTACAATGAGCAGTTCTTC.

CDR3 bases: TGTGCCACCAGCAGAGATCGAGACAGGGTCGGCTACACCTTC. Encoded protein: CATSRDRDRVGYTF. V is TRBV15 and J is TRBJ1-2, with 7 bases identical to TRBD1. The CDR3 spans 14 residues. The germline CDR1 and CDR2 sequences are LNHNV and YYDKDF (reference sequence). V shed 0 bases, J shed 8 bases, and the junction held 6 bases outside the gene matches.

The chain has TRBV27 and TRBJ2-7, with 10 bases fitting TRBD2. Unmatched junction bases numbered 7, after V lost 1 base and J lost 4 bases. CDR1 is MNHEY, CDR2 SMNVEV, per germline (reference sequence). CDR3 length equals 16 residues. The CDR3 region is CASSLWSGGAWYEQYF. CDR3 bases: TGTGCCAGCAGTTTATGGAGCGGGGGGGCTTGGTACGAGCAGTACTTC.

The chain is built from TRBV7-9 and TRBJ1-2; TRBD1 matches 7 bases. V lost 2 bases and J lost 1; bases outside the gene matches: 7. The germline V gene encodes CDR1 SEHNR and CDR2 FQNEAQ (reference sequence). This CDR3 is built from 16 residues. CDR3 amino acids: CASSLPTGVHNYGYTF. The CDR3 DNA is TGTGCCAGCAGCTTACCCACAGGGGTCCATAACTATGGCTACACCTTC.

The chain's CDR3 is CASSGTGTGWEETQYF. CDR3 DNA: TGTGCCAGCAGCGGGACCGGGACAGGATGGGAAGAGACCCAGTACTTC. The chain has TRBV5-5 and TRBJ2-5, with TRBD1 matching over 8 bases. Germline CDR1 and CDR2: SGHKS and YYEKEE (reference sequence). V lost 4 bases, J lost 3 bases, and 11 bases stayed unmatched. The CDR3 spans 16 residues.

The chain employs TRBV4-3 and TRBJ2-3; 11 nucleotides agree with TRBD2. With V trimmed by 4 bases and J by 4 bases, 10 bases remained unmatched. Germline values: CDR1 LGHNA, CDR2 YSLEER. The CDR3 contains 17 residues. This CDR3 is CASSLLSGSGGADTQYF. The CDR3 DNA reads TGCGCCAGCAGCCTCCTCTCGGGTAGCGGGGGGGCAGATACGCAGTATTTT.

This chain connects TRBV6-1 to TRBJ1-5, with D tentatively TRBD1 (5 bases). The CDR3 is made up of 14 amino acids. CDR1 and CDR2 (germline): MNHNS, SASEGT. The V and J ends lost 3 bases and 4 bases respectively, with 10 bases between them. CDR3 residues: CASSETTANQPQHF. The CDR3 bases are TGTGCCAGCAGTGAGACGACAGCAAATCAGCCCCAGCATTTT.

The V and J genes are TRBV29-1 and TRBJ1-2; D may be TRBD1 (6 bases). In germline, CDR1 is SQVTM, CDR2 ANQGSEA. This CDR3 has 13 residues. V shed 6 bases and J shed 4 bases, with 15 bases lying between them. In nucleotides, the CDR3 is TGCAGCGTCATCCCTTCGGACAGCTATGGCTACACCTTC. Its protein product is CSVIPSDSYGYTF.

The rearrangement uses TRBV29-1 and TRBJ1-2; TRBD1 aligns across 7 bases. Unmatched junction bases numbered 13, after V lost 5 bases and J lost 4 bases. The CDR3 sequence is 15 residues long. Germline CDR1 and CDR2: SQVTM and ANQGSEA. CDR3 sequence (DNA): TGCAGCGTTAGGGTCGGCAGGGGGTTTAGCTATGGCTACACCTTC. Translating it yields CSVRVGRGFSYGYTF.

The genes are TRBV28 and TRBJ2-7; the D gene is possibly TRBD1 (5 bases). Trimming shortened V by 2 bases and J by 5 bases, and 16 bases separated the two germline ends. CDR3 length: 15 residues. Germline assignment: CDR1 MDHEN and CDR2 SYDVKM. CDR3 sequence reads: CASSLPRARVNEQYF. The CDR3 region has the DNA TGTGCCAGCAGTTTACCTCGGGCCAGGGTTAACGAGCAGTACTTC.

The gene calls are TRBV5-6 and TRBJ2-2; a weak D match, TRBD1 (5 bases). The V end was cut by 2 bases, the J end by 7 bases, with 18 bases between. This CDR3 comprises 16 residues. The germline V gene encodes CDR1 SGHDT and CDR2 YYEEEE. CDR3 sequence reads: CASSFLGQSKSGELFF. As DNA, the CDR3 is TGTGCCAGCAGCTTTCTCGGACAATCAAAAAGCGGGGAGCTGTTTTTT.

In DNA, the CDR3 is TGTGCCAGCAGCTCGCGACAGGGCCCCGGGTATCAGCCCCAGCATTTT. This gives the protein CASSSRQGPGYQPQHF. V and J are TRBV28 and TRBJ1-5; 7 bases are a match to TRBD1. Germline V gene data show CDR1 as MDHEN and CDR2 as SYDVKM. The CDR3 is 16 amino acids. The V segment lost 6 bases and the J segment 5 bases; nucleotides outside the gene matches: 13. The full variable domain, completed using reference TRBV28 and TRBJ1-5, is DVKVTQSSRYLVKRTGEKVFLECVQDMDHENMFWYRQDPGLGLRLIYFSYDVKMKEKGDIPEGYSVSREKKERFSLILESASTNQTSMYLCASSSRQGPGYQPQHFGDGTRLSIL.

The rearrangement uses TRBV7-3 and TRBJ2-1, with D possibly matching TRBD2 (7 bases). CDR3 length: 15 amino acids. Germline-derived CDR1 and CDR2 are SGHTA and FQGTGA. Trimming cost V 5 bases and J 5 bases, with 16 bases left between them. CDR3 in amino acids: CASSRTGGRDNEQFF. CDR3 coding DNA: TGTGCCAGCAGCCGCACGGGGGGCCGAGACAATGAGCAGTTCTTC.

The CDR3 is CASNKNPPGPYNSPLHF. In DNA, the CDR3 is TGTGCCAGCAACAAAAACCCTCCAGGGCCCTATAATTCACCCCTCCACTTT. The chain has TRBV27 and TRBJ1-6, with D perhaps matching TRBD1 (5 bases). CDR1 is MNHEY and CDR2 is SMNVEV in the germline V gene (reference sequence). Trimming left V 7 bases short and J 2 bases short, with 18 bases between. This CDR3 contains 17 residues.

The chain recombines TRBV21-1 with TRBJ1-6; the table names TRBD1, a call not compared with the DNA. TRBV21-1 is classified as a pseudogene. The CDR3 contains 16 residues. CDR3 coding DNA: TGTGCCAGCAGCAGGACAGAGAGCTCCTATAATTCACCCCTCCACTTT. It translates to CASSRTESSYNSPLHF.

The CDR3 DNA sequence: TGTGCCAGCAGCGTAGGAGGGGGCCCTACTCGGGATGGCTACACCTTC. As protein: CASSVGGGPTRDGYTF. The chain uses TRBV9 and TRBJ1-2, with 7 bases lining up with TRBD1. V trimming: 0 bases; J trimming: 6 bases; junction bases outside the gene matches: 11. CDR3 size: 16 residues. Looked up from germline, CDR1 is SGDLS and CDR2 is YYNGEE.